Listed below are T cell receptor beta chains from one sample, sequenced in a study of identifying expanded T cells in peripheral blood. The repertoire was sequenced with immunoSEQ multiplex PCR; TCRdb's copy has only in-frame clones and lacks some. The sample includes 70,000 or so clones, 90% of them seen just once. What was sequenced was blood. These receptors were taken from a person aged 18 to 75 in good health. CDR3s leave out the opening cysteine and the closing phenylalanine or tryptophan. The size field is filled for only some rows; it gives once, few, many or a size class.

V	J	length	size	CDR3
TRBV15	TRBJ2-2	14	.	ATSREGQGNTGELF
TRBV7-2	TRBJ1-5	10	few	ASSQDSQPQH
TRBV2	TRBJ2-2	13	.	ASRSTGSDTGELF
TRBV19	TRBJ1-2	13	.	ASRPNGGESYGYT
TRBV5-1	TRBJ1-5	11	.	ASSSDGNQPQH
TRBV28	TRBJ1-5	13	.	ASKTDDGPNQPQH
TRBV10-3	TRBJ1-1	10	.	AISESSTEAF
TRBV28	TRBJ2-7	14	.	ASSSPQGLGSYEQY
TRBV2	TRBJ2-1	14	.	ASRGGLAGDYNEQF
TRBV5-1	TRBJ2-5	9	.	ASSLLETQY
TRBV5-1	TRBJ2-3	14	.	ASSFGTRGSTDTQY
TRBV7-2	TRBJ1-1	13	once	ASSLRVRMNTEAF
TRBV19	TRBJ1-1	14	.	ASSKEITVRGTEAF
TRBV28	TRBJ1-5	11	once	ASRATRNQPQH
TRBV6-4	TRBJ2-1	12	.	ASSGTSGSNEQF
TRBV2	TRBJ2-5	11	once	ASRRDKDTAQY
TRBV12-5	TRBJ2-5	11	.	ASGVGGSETQY
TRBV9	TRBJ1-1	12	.	ASSVDVGLSEAF
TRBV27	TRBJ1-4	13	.	ASSLGVSTNEKLF
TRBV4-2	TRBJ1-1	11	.	ASGWDGYTEAF
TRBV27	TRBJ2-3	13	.	ASNNRQGGTDTQY
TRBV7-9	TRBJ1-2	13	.	ASSPREGGVIGYT
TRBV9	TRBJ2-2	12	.	ASRQGSITGELF
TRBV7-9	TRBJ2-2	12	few	ASSKQGAHGELF
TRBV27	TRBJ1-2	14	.	ASSTNGQGARHGYT
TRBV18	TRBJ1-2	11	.	ASSPPQGDGYT
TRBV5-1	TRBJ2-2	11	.	ASSPLTPGELF
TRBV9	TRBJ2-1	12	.	ASSVEASNTIQF
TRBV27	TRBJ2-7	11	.	ASSFRLGYEQY
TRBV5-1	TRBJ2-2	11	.	ASSPVNTGELF
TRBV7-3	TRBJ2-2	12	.	ASSLKGSTGELF
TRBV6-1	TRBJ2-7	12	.	ASSAEVLSYEQY
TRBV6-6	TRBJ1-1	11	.	ASTLNQGTEAF
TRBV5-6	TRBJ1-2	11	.	ASSFDPREGYT
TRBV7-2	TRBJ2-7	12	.	ASSTTSGNPGQY
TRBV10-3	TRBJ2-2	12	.	AIAKDSDTGELF
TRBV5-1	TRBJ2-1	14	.	ASSLETGGSYNEQF
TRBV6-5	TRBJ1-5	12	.	ASSFSYSYQPQH
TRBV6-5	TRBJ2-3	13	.	ASSRRGGVADTQY
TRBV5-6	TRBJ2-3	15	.	ASSFKTSGGAADTQY
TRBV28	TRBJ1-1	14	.	ASSARGARGFGEAF
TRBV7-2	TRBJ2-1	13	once	ASSLGPAAYNEQF
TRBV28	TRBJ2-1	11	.	ASRRDTYNEQF
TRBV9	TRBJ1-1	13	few	ASSGGTGGAPEAF